The clone carrying this T cell receptor (beta chain) was recorded a few times. The CDR3 sequence is 15 residues long. Germline CDR1 reads SGHRS; CDR2 reads YFSETQ. V dropped 4 bases and J dropped 7 bases, with 21 bases sitting between them. Stated time point: sample taken at primary tumor resection. Unsorted samples of tumor, nontumor lung or frozen PBMC had their whole RNA sequenced. Using its own MiXCR run on the 5' RACE reads, TCRdb lists one record per CDR3 protein. The table lists about 85,000 distinct CDR3 sequences, under 25% of them singletons. This sample is drawn from a study of spatial heterogeneity in lung cancer. Study-wide background: Alpha-chain sequences were detected in numbers that were consistently lower than beta-chain sequences.

The sequencing here drew on PBMCs, taken at surgery. The TCR was taken from a male donor with early-stage non-small cell lung cancer. This chain links TRBV5-1 with TRBJ2-7; a weak D match, TRBD2 (5 bases). The CDR3 reads CASSPSPDFPGEQYF. The CDR3 bases are TGCGCCAGCAGCCCTTCACCGGACTTCCCGGGGGAGCAGTACTTC.